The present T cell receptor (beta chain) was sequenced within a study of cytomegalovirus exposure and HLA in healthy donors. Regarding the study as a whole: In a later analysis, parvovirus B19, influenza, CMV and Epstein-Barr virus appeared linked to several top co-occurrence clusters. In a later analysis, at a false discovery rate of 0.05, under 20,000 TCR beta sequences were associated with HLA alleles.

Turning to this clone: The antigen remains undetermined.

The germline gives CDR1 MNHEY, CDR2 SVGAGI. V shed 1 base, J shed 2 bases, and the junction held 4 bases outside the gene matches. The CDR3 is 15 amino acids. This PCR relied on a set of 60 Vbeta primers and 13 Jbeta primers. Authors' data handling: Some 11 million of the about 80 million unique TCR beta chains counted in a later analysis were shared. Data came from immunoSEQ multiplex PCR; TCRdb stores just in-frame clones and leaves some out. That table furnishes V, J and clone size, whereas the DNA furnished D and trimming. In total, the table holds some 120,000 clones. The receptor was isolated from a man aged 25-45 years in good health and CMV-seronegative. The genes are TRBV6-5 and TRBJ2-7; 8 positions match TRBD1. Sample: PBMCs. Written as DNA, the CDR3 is TGTGCCAGCAGTTACTTCGGGACAGGAGCCTACGAGCAGTACTTC. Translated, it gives CASSYFGTGAYEQYF.